This TCR beta chain was found in a study of Ad26.COV2.S vaccination and SARS-CoV-2 variants. Turning to the study itself: The Ad26.COV2.S arm of the COV1001 trial was where the donor was placed.

Points from the study as a whole: Those who received vaccine or placebo ended up with similar non-spike TCR breadth.

This clone was observed a single time. No antigen is known for it. V was clipped by 8 bases and J by 0 bases; unmatched bases: 9. Germline values: CDR1 LNHDA, CDR2 SQIVND (reference sequence). This CDR3 spans 16 amino acids. Regarding treatment: some 20 received Ad26.COV2.S at low or high dose, single or two shots; roughly 5 received placebo; per-sample allocation not given. Collection of samples fell on day 63 after the first vaccine or placebo injection. This Boston cohort included adults aged 18-55 years. Spike of the Wuhan-strain SARS-CoV-2 was expressed by an Ad26 vector, which formed the vaccine. Measured with immunoSEQ multiplex PCR; TCRdb has only the in-frame clones, and not every one. The sample carries more than 300,000 clones, around 83% recorded once.

Here the sequenced sample was peripheral blood, taken in a trial of Ad26.COV2.S vaccine versus placebo. The clonotype was recovered from a person between 18 and 59 years old who received the Ad26.COV2.S COVID-19 vaccine or a placebo. The chain has TRBV19 and TRBJ2-3, with 9 bases matching TRBD2. CDR3 DNA: TGTGCCAGTTCCTTGTTTGCGGGGGGGAGCACAGATACGCAGTATTTT. It encodes CASSLFAGGSTDTQYF.